The 9 T cell receptor beta chains below were found in one sample sequenced in a study of T cells in localized non-small cell lung cancer. Libraries were prepared by immunoSEQ multiplex PCR; TCRdb keeps only in-frame clonotypes and omits some of them. The table has more than 2,000 clones, around a fifth seen once. The specimen comprised lung tumor tissue, sampled before any cancer treatment. The source of these receptors is a man aged 35 to 70 with stage I squamous cell lung carcinoma.

This clone is medium-sized within its sample. The J gene is TRBJ2-7, the V gene TRBV9; D is unresolved. This CDR3 comprises 15 residues. Germline CDR1 and CDR2: SGDLS and YYNGEE. V was trimmed by 5 bases and J by 0 bases, leaving 15 bases between them. The CDR3 sequence: CASSPSQLSSYEQYF. CDR3 DNA sequence: TGTGCCAGCAGTCCTTCCCAACTATCCTCCTACGAGCAGTACTTC.

This clone was observed a handful of times. This rearrangement joins TRBV15 to TRBJ2-7; 15 positions agree with TRBD2. V dropped 3 bases and J dropped 2; count of bases not matched to a gene: 2. This CDR3 has 16 residues. Germline loops: CDR1 LNHNV, CDR2 YYDKDF (reference sequence). The CDR3 protein is CATSSGLAGGPYEQYF. The CDR3 DNA is TGTGCCACCAGCAGCGGACTAGCGGGAGGGCCCTACGAGCAGTACTTC. Full variable domain (rest looked up from reference TRBV15 and TRBJ2-7): DAMVIQNPRYQVTQFGKPVTLSCSQTLNHNVMYWYQQKSSQAPKLLFHYYDKDFNNEADTPDNFQSRRPNTSFCFLDIRSPGLGDTAMYLCATSSGLAGGPYEQYFGPGTRLTVT.

The chain couples TRBV10-2 to TRBJ1-4; D is unresolved. CDR1 and CDR2 from the germline V gene are WSHSY and SAAADI. The V gene lost 5 bases and the J gene lost 8 bases, with 15 bases spanning the gap. This CDR3 spans 14 amino acids. The CDR3 DNA follows: TGCGCCAGCAGTTTTGGCGTTTCGAGCGAAAAACTGTTTTTT. Protein: CASSFGVSSEKLFF.

The chain couples TRBV6-8 to TRBJ1-4; D possibly corresponds to TRBD1 (5 bases). This CDR3 is 13 amino acids long. Germline V gene data show CDR1 as MNHGY and CDR2 as SAAAGT. The germline V and J ends were trimmed by 7 bases and 7 bases, with 13 bases remaining between them. CDR3 nucleotide sequence: TGTGCCAGCAAACGGGGGTTGGGTGAAAAACTGTTTTTT. Translation gives CASKRGLGEKLFF.

This clone showed up just a few times. CDR3 amino acids: CASSRPTGGQFF. The CDR3, as DNA: TGTGCCAGCAGTAGACCCACCGGGGGGCAGTTCTTC. This chain connects TRBV6-8 to TRBJ2-1, with D perhaps matching TRBD2 (6 bases). The CDR3 is 12 residues long. Trimming stripped 5 bases from V and 12 bases from J, with 14 bases between. Per the germline V gene, CDR1 is MNHGY and CDR2 is SAAAGT.

The CDR3: CASILDRGNLYEQYF. The CDR3 DNA is TGTGCCAGCATCCTCGACAGGGGCAACCTCTACGAGCAGTACTTC. This sequence joins TRBV28 and TRBJ2-7, with 8 nucleotides matching TRBD1. The length of the CDR3 is 15 residues. V shed 7 bases, J shed 3 bases, and the junction held 11 bases outside the gene matches. The germline V gene has CDR1 MDHEN and CDR2 SYDVKM.

The chain employs TRBV19 and TRBJ1-2; the D gene is possibly TRBD1 (5 bases). The CDR3 has 14 residues. V lost 6 bases and J lost 4, with 15 bases in between. The germline CDR1 and CDR2 sequences are LNHDA and SQIVND (reference sequence). Written as DNA, the CDR3 is TGTGCCAGTAGCACCGGGACTTCGGGCTATGGCTACACCTTC. Translated: CASSTGTSGYGYTF.

CDR3 bases: TGTGCCAGCAGCTCAGAGCGGGGGGACGTAGGGGAGCTGTTTTTT. Amino acids: CASSSERGDVGELFF. The chain joins TRBV11-3 to TRBJ2-2; 9 positions match TRBD2. There are 15 residues in the CDR3. Germline V CDR1 and CDR2: SGHNT, YENEEA. The ends lost 4 bases at V and 8 bases at J; junction bases unmatched: 8.

The genes are TRBV19 and TRBJ1-1; no clear D gene. The CDR3 runs to 15 residues. V gave up 3 bases and J gave up 1 base, with 12 bases separating them. CDR1 and CDR2 (germline): LNHDA, SQIVND (reference sequence). CDR3 residues: CASSMWSGENTEAFF. CDR3 in DNA: TGTGCCAGTAGTATGTGGTCTGGAGAGAACACTGAAGCTTTCTTT.